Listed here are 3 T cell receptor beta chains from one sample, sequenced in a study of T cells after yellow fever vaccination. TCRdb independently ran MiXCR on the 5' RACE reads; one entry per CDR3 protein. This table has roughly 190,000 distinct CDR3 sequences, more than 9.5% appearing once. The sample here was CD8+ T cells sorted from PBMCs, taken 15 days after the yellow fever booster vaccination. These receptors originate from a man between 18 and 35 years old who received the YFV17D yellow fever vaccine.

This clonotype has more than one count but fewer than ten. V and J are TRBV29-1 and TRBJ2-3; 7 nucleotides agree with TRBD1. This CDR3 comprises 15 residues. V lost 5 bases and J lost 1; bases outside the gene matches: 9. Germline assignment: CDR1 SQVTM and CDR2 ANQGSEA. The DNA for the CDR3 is TGCAGCGTTCGTCTGAGAGACAGGGGCACAGATACGCAGTATTTT. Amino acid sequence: CSVRLRDRGTDTQYF.

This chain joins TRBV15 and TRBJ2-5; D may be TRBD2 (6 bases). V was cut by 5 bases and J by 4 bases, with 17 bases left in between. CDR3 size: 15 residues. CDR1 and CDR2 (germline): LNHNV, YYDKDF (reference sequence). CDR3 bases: TGTGCCACCAGCGGGGGAGGTGGTTTCGGAGAGACCCAGTACTTC. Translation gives CATSGGGGFGETQYF.

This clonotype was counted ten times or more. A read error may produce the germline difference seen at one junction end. The CDR3 sequence: CASREDSLTGNTIYF. CDR3 nucleotides: TGTGCCAGCAGGGAAGACAGCCTAACGGGAAACACCATATATTTT. The rearrangement joins TRBV2 to TRBJ1-3; maybe TRBD1 (5 bases). In germline, CDR1 is SNHLY, CDR2 FYNNEI. CDR3 length: 15 residues.